The clone carrying this T cell receptor (beta chain) was observed a few times. Its specificity is unknown. The data derive from a study of T-cell reconstitution after alpha-beta-depleted transplantation in children. Findings and limits, study-wide: In patients about two months after transplant, alpha-beta T cells reportedly arose from several hundred expanded graft clones. The high TCRbeta diversity at day 60 in some patients came from surviving recipient T cells and thymic progenitors. Newly generated T cells supplied most T-cell counts and diversity one year post-transplant.

The CDR3 is 15 residues long. V was shortened by 4 bases and J by 2 bases, with 13 bases between the two germline ends. A TCRbeta library incorporating unique molecular identifiers was prepared. TCRdb reprocessed the PCR reads via MiXCR and lists one record per CDR3 protein. Of about 830,000 distinct CDR3 sequences detected, 15% to 20% appear once; the ten largest clones hold 5%. This rearrangement joins TRBV12-3 or TRBV12-4 to TRBJ2-3; D might be TRBD2 (7 bases). The source was PBMCs, mostly from graft donor cells, collected 360 days after TCRalphabeta/CD19-depleted stem cell transplant. The clonotype was recovered from a male patient younger than 18 who had a stem cell transplant for acute lymphoblastic leukemia, so the T cells may come from the graft donor. CDR3 DNA: TGTGCCAGCAGTTGGGGGGGCAGAAACACAGATACGCAGTATTTT. Translation: CASSWGGRNTDTQYF.